These 25 T cell receptor beta chains originate from one sample sequenced in a study of synovial regulatory T cells in juvenile arthritis. Clones were sequenced by immunoSEQ multiplex PCR, and TCRdb holds only the in-frame ones, with some missing. The sample table includes about 860 clones. The synovial samples were synovial fluid, paired with peripheral blood from each active arthritis patient. The sequenced sample was Treg cells from the synovium. The origin of the receptors is a donor younger than 30 with juvenile idiopathic arthritis.

According to its frequency, this clone is medium-sized. V gene TRBV11-2 combines with J gene TRBJ2-3; TCRdb selects TRBD2, and the lack of DNA leaves this call unchecked. CDR1 is SGHAT and CDR2 is FQNNGV in the germline V gene. This CDR3 comprises 16 residues. No DNA appears here. The CDR3 loop is CASSVYLRGPGDTQYF.

This clone is classed as large by frequency. The chain is built from TRBV28 and TRBJ1-3; TCRdb indicates TRBD1, and absent DNA this call remains unverified. The CDR3 is made up of 13 amino acids. Only the protein is available. Looked up from germline, CDR1 is MDHEN and CDR2 is SYDVKM. The CDR3 protein is CASSLPSGNTIYF.

This clone is called large based on its frequency. V and J are TRBV5-4 and TRBJ1-1. This CDR3 is built from 14 residues. No DNA is given. CDR1 SGHNT and CDR2 YYREEE come from the germline V gene (reference sequence). CDR3 region: CASSFPGRDTEAFF. The variable domain in full, completed from reference TRBV5-4 and TRBJ1-1, reads ETGVTQSPTHLIKTRGQQVTLRCSSQSGHNTVSWYQQALGQGPQFIFQYYREEENGRGNFPPRFSGLQFPNYSSELNVNALELDDSALYLCASSFPGRDTEAFFGQGTRLTVV.

This clone is classed as large (0.1 to 1%) by frequency. V is TRBV6-6 and J is TRBJ1-2. From germline, CDR1 is MNHNY and CDR2 SVGAGI (reference sequence). This CDR3 comprises 15 residues. The DNA sequence is not available. The CDR3 sequence is CASSYSPEGLNGYTF.

This clone counts as medium-sized by frequency. The chain recombines TRBV29-1 with TRBJ2-1; lacking DNA, the TRBD2 call made by TCRdb goes unchecked. Germline values: CDR1 SQVTM, CDR2 ANQGSEA. The CDR3 totals 15 residues. No DNA sequence is on record. The CDR3 loop reads CSARTSGRSYNEQFF.

This clone shows up as medium-sized by frequency. The chain has TRBV30 and TRBJ2-5; there is no DNA to check the TCRdb D call of TRBD2. Germline V gene data show CDR1 as GTSNPN and CDR2 as SVGIG (reference sequence). CDR3 size: 15 residues. Nucleotide data are not available. This CDR3 is CAWSFGLAGIETQYF.

This clone registers medium-sized by frequency. The V call is TRBV6-5, the J call TRBJ1-2. CDR3 length: 12 residues. DNA for this receptor is not on file. CDR1 is MNHEY and CDR2 is SVGAGI in the germline V gene. The CDR3 is CATHRGADGYTF.

This clone is large by frequency. The chain uses TRBV7-2 and TRBJ2-2; TCRdb selects TRBD1, and the lack of DNA leaves this call unchecked. Germline V gene data show CDR1 as SGHTA and CDR2 as FQGNSA. The CDR3 extends over 14 amino acids. No DNA is listed. The CDR3 here is CASIPTGATGELFF.

This clone is called medium-sized based on its frequency. The chain combines TRBV6-1 with TRBJ2-3; TCRdb gives TRBD2 as the D gene, but with no DNA this cannot be confirmed. The CDR3 totals 13 residues. Only the protein is on record. Germline V gives CDR1 MNHNS, CDR2 SASEGT. The CDR3 spells CASRDYSTDTQYF.

This clone is deemed large (0.1 to 1%) by its frequency. The chain has TRBV6-1 and TRBJ2-2. CDR3 length equals 17 residues. This entry has no DNA. Germline loops: CDR1 MNHNS, CDR2 SASEGT. The CDR3 sequence: CASSESPLIGSTGELFF.

By frequency, this clone registers medium-sized. V gene TRBV14 combines with J gene TRBJ1-1; absent DNA, TCRdb's TRBD1 call cannot be checked. The length of the CDR3 is 17 residues. There is no recorded DNA. Germline CDR1 reads SGHDN; CDR2 reads FVKESK. This CDR3 reads CASSQDTKGQGNTEAFF.

Its frequency marks this clone as medium-sized. The chain recombines TRBV6-5 with TRBJ2-5; lacking DNA, the TRBD2 call made by TCRdb goes unchecked. This CDR3 has 16 amino acids. No DNA was logged. Germline loops: CDR1 MNHEY, CDR2 SVGAGI. CDR3 sequence: CASSYMVAGGRETQYF.

Considering frequency, this clone is medium-sized. The chain has TRBV7-2 and TRBJ1-2; TCRdb outputs TRBD1, but without DNA this stays unchecked. CDR3 length: 13 residues. Only the protein sequence is given. Germline V gene sequence: CDR1 SGHTA, CDR2 FQGNSA. The CDR3 region is CASSLDRYYGYTF.

This clone is called medium-sized based on its frequency. V and J are TRBV30 and TRBJ2-1; TCRdb's D gene call, TRBD2, goes unchecked for lack of DNA. There are 13 residues in the CDR3. No DNA is listed. From germline, CDR1 is GTSNPN and CDR2 SVGIG (reference sequence). The CDR3 loop reads CARSGGPYNEQFF. Looking up the rest from reference TRBV30 and TRBJ2-1 gives the full variable domain: SQTIHQWPATLVQPVGSPLSLECTVEGTSNPNLYWYRQAAGRGLQLLFYSVGIGQISSEVPQNLSASRPQDRQFILSSKKLLLSDSGFYLCARSGGPYNEQFFGPGTRLTVL.

By frequency, this clone registers medium-sized (0.01 to 0.1%). The chain has TRBV7-9 and TRBJ2-7; the D call of TRBD2 rests on TCRdb alone, since no DNA is present to check it. The CDR3 sequence is 15 residues long. The DNA is unrecorded. CDR1 is SEHNR, CDR2 FQNEAQ, per germline (reference sequence). The CDR3 reads CASSLVLAGDYEQYF.

This clone is called medium-sized based on its frequency. This chain links TRBV5-1 with TRBJ2-4; checking the TCRdb D call of TRBD1 is not possible without DNA. The CDR3 runs 16 residues. No coding sequence is recorded. Germline V gene data show CDR1 as SGHRS and CDR2 as YFSETQ. The CDR3 region is CASSLFGQGAKNIQYF.

This clone is identified as medium-sized from frequency. CDR3 residues: CASSVGIGTSGIDHEQYF. The chain couples TRBV9 to TRBJ2-7; TCRdb calls TRBD2, which cannot be checked without DNA. Germline CDR1 SGDLS, CDR2 YYNGEE. CDR3 length: 18 residues. No DNA appears here.

In terms of frequency, this clone is medium-sized (0.01 to 0.1%). The chain carries TRBV7-3 and TRBJ1-1. CDR3 size: 16 residues. No DNA accompanies this entry. The germline V gene has CDR1 SGHTA and CDR2 FQGTGA. CDR3 region: CASSLIRGGKNTEAFF.

This sequence joins TRBV6-5 and TRBJ2-5. The germline CDR1 and CDR2 sequences are MNHEY and SVGAGI. The CDR3 extends over 11 amino acids. Only the protein sequence is given. CDR3 loop: CASTQGHEQYF.

This clone is classed as medium-sized by frequency. This chain connects TRBV7-2 to TRBJ2-7. The CDR3 is made up of 14 amino acids. The entry carries no DNA sequence. Germline CDR1 and CDR2: SGHTA and FQGNSA. This CDR3 reads CASSRLSDSYEQYF. The entire variable domain, with the rest obtained from reference TRBV7-2 and TRBJ2-7, is as follows: GAGVSQSPSNKVTEKGKDVELRCDPISGHTALYWYRQSLGQGLEFLIYFQGNSAPDKSGLPSDRFSAERTGGSVSTLTIQRTQQEDSAVYLCASSRLSDSYEQYFGPGTRLTVT.

Its frequency marks this clone as medium-sized. This chain links TRBV19 with TRBJ1-2; TCRdb designates TRBD1, a call that cannot be tested without DNA. Germline V gives CDR1 LNHDA, CDR2 SQIVND (reference sequence). The CDR3 covers 14 residues. The DNA sequence is not available. CDR3 sequence reads: CASSPDRGLYGYTF.

Considering frequency, this clone is medium-sized (0.01 to 0.1%). The genes are TRBV7-2 and TRBJ1-2; TCRdb designates TRBD1, a call that cannot be tested without DNA. This CDR3 region has 15 residues. Only the protein sequence is given. Germline V gene sequence: CDR1 SGHTA, CDR2 FQGNSA. CDR3: CASSPGQLLNYGYTF.

According to its frequency, this clone is medium-sized (0.01 to 0.1%). The rearrangement joins TRBV7-8 to TRBJ1-4. Germline V lookup: CDR1 SGHVS, CDR2 FQNEAQ. The CDR3 sequence is 15 residues long. No coding sequence is recorded. The CDR3 reads CASSPSWRRREKLFF.

Measured by frequency, this clone is medium-sized. The rearrangement joins TRBV7-6 to TRBJ2-5; TCRdb outputs TRBD2, but without DNA this stays unchecked. The CDR3 sequence is 15 residues long. The record lacks a DNA sequence. Germline CDR1 reads SGHVS; CDR2 reads FNYEAQ. The CDR3 reads CASSPAGGPQETQYF.

This clone is classed as medium-sized by frequency. The chain recombines TRBV6-5 with TRBJ1-1. Per the germline V gene, CDR1 is MNHEY and CDR2 is SVGAGI. The CDR3 extends over 14 amino acids. The coding DNA is unavailable. CDR3 residues: CASSPRGGNTEAFF.